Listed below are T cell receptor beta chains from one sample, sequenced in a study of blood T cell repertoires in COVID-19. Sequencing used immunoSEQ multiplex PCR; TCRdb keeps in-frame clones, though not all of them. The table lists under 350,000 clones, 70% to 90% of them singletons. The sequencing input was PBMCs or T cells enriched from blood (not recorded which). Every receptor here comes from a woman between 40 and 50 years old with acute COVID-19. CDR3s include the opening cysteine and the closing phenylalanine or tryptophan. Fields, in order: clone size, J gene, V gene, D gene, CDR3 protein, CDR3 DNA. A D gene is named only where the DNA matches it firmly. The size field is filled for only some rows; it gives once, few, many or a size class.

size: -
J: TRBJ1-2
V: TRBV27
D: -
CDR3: CASSLLSGLGYTF
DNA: TGTGCCAGCAGTTTACTTTCAGGGCTTGGCTACACCTTC

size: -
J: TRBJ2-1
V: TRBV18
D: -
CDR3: CASSPPKAGWNEQFF
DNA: TGTGCCAGCTCACCACCTAAGGCAGGGTGGAATGAGCAGTTCTTC

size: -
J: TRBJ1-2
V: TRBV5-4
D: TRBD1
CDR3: CASSLEVGTGSGGYTF
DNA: TGTGCCAGCAGCTTGGAGGTGGGGACAGGGTCGGGAGGCTACACCTTC

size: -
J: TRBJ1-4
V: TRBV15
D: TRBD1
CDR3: CATRETGTGNEKLFF
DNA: TGTGCCACCAGAGAGACCGGGACAGGGAATGAAAAACTGTTTTTT

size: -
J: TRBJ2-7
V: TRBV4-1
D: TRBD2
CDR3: CASSRGTSGRSGDEQYF
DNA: TGCGCCAGCAGCCGCGGGACTAGCGGGAGGTCTGGGGACGAGCAGTACTTC

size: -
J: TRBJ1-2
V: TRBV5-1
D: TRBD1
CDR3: CASSPPGQGGYGYTF
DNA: TGCGCCAGCAGCCCACCGGGACAGGGCGGCTATGGCTACACCTTC

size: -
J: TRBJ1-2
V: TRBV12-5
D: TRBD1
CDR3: CASGFGQGPNYGYTF
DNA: TGTGCTAGTGGTTTCGGACAGGGCCCTAACTATGGCTACACCTTC

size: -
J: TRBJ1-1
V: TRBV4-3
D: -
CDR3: CASSLEGPGPREAFF
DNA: TGCGCCAGCAGCCTGGAGGGGCCCGGGCCCAGGGAAGCTTTCTTT

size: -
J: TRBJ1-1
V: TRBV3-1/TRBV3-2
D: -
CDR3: CASSPPQGNTEAFF
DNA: TGTGCCAGCAGCCCTCCTCAGGGGAACACTGAAGCTTTCTTT

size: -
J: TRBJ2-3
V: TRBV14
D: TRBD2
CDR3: CASSLKRTSGGLFSTDTQYF
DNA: TGTGCCAGCAGCCTCAAAAGGACTAGCGGGGGGTTGTTTAGCACAGATACGCAGTATTTT

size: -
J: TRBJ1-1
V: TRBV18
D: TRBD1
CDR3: CASSPRQGMEAFF
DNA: TGTGCCAGCTCACCCAGACAGGGAATGGAAGCTTTCTTT

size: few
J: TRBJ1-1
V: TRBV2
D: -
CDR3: CASSDDRRTEAFF
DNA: TGTGCCAGCAGTGATGACAGGAGGACTGAAGCTTTCTTT

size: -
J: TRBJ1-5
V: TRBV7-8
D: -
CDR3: CASSSTGTLEPQHF
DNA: TGTGCCAGCAGCTCAACAGGAACCTTGGAGCCCCAGCATTTT

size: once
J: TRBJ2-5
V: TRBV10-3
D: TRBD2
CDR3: CAISLTSGGQETQYF
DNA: TGTGCCATCAGCTTGACTAGCGGGGGGCAAGAGACCCAGTACTTC

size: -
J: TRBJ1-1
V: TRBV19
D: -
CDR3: CASSPFADNTEAFF
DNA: TGTGCCAGCAGTCCCTTTGCGGATAACACTGAAGCTTTCTTT

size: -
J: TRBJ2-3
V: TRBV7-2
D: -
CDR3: CASSLNAGRTDTQYF
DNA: TGTGCCAGCAGCTTAAATGCGGGGAGGACAGATACGCAGTATTTT

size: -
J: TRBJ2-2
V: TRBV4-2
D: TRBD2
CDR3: CASSQESGGDTGELFF
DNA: TGTGCCAGCAGCCAAGAATCGGGGGGGGACACCGGGGAGCTGTTTTTT

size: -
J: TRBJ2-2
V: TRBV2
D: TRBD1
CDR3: CASREQGMSTGELFF
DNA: TGTGCCAGCAGGGAACAGGGGATGAGCACCGGGGAGCTGTTTTTT

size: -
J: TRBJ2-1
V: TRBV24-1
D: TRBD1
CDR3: CATSDPIRDRGQQFF
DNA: TGTGCCACCAGTGATCCGATCCGGGACAGGGGTCAGCAGTTCTTC

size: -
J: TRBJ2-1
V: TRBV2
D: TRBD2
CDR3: CASGEWARGGPLSTSGINEQFF
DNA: TGTGCCAGCGGAGAATGGGCGAGGGGGGGCCCTCTTTCGACTAGCGGTATCAATGAGCAGTTCTTC

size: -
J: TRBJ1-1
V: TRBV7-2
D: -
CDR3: CASSLVFSNLRDTEAFF
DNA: TGTGCCAGCAGCTTAGTCTTCAGCAACCTGCGGGACACTGAAGCTTTCTTT

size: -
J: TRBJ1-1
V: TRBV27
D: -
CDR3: CASSFRWILGRNTEAFF
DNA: TGTGCCAGCAGTTTTAGGTGGATTCTAGGAAGGAACACTGAAGCTTTCTTT

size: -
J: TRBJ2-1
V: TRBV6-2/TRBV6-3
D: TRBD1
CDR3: CASSRTGGEQFF
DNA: TGTGCCAGCAGTCGTACAGGGGGGGAGCAGTTCTTC

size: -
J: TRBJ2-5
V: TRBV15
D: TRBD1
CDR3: CATSNVPGQGAGETQYF
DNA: TGTGCCACCAGCAATGTCCCGGGACAGGGGGCGGGCGAGACCCAGTACTTC

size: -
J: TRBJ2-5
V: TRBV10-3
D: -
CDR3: CAISEGWRNQETQYF
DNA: TGTGCCATCAGTGAGGGCTGGAGGAATCAAGAGACCCAGTACTTC

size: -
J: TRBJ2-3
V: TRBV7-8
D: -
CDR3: CASSLRTPSTDTQYF
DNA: TGTGCCAGCAGCTTAAGGACTCCTAGCACAGATACGCAGTATTTT

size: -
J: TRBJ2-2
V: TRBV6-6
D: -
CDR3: CASTESVGAGELFF
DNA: TGTGCCAGCACCGAAAGCGTCGGGGCCGGGGAGCTGTTTTTT

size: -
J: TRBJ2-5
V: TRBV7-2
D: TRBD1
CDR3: CASSFWTGRQETQYF
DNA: TGTGCCAGCAGCTTTTGGACAGGGCGCCAAGAGACCCAGTACTTC

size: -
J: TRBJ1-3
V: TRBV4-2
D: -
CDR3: CASSQDGGGALSGNTIYF
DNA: TGTGCCAGCAGCCAAGATGGGGGGGGTGCCCTCTCTGGAAACACCATATATTTT

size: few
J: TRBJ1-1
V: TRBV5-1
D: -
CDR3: CASYRDTYTEAFF
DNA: TGCGCCTCTTATCGGGACACATACACTGAAGCTTTCTTT

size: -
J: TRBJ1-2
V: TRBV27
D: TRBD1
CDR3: CATSGVTGGFVGYTF
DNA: TGTGCCACCAGCGGGGTAACAGGGGGCTTTGTTGGCTACACCTTC

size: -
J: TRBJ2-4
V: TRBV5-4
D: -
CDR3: CASSTGGVVGKNIQYF
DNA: TGTGCCAGCAGCACAGGGGGGGTGGTTGGCAAAAACATTCAGTACTTC

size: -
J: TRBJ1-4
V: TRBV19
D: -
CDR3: CATRGEAYSEKLFF
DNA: TGTGCCACAAGAGGGGAGGCATATTCCGAAAAACTGTTTTTT

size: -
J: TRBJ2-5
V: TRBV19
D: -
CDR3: CASSSTGYETQYF
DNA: TGTGCCAGTAGTTCTACAGGGTACGAGACCCAGTACTTC

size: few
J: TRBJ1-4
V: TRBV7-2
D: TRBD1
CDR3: CASSKGGLNEKLFF
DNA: TGTGCCAGCAGCAAAGGGGGCTTAAATGAAAAACTGTTTTTT

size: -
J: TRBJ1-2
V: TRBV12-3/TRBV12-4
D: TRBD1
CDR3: CASIRTGAWGYTF
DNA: TGTGCCAGCATTCGGACAGGGGCCTGGGGCTACACCTTC

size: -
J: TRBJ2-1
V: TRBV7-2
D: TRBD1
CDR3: CASSLGTGVQFF
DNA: TGTGCCAGCAGCTTAGGGACAGGGGTGCAGTTCTTC

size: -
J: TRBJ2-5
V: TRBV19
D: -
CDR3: CASSIFTGTHRETQYF
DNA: TGTGCCAGTAGTATATTCACGGGGACACACCGAGAGACCCAGTACTTC

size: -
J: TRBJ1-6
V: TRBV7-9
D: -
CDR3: CASSLAPGVSPLHF
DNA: TGTGCCAGCAGCTTAGCGCCAGGGGTTTCACCCCTCCACTTT

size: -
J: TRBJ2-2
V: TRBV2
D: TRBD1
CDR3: CASSEIQQGARELFF
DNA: TGTGCCAGCAGTGAGATTCAACAGGGGGCAAGGGAGCTGTTTTTT

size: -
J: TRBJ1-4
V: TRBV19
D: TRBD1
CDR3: CASSDPGTGSEKLFF
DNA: TGTGCCAGTAGCGACCCCGGGACAGGGAGCGAAAAACTGTTTTTT

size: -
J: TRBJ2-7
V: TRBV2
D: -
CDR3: CASSRETGPTYEQYF
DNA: TGTGCCAGCAGCCGAGAGACAGGTCCGACCTACGAGCAGTACTTC

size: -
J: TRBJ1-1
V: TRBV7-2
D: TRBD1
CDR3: CASSSRQGPSTEAFF
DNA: TGTGCCAGCAGCTCGAGACAGGGCCCCAGCACTGAAGCTTTCTTT

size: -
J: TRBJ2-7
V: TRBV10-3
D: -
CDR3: CAISEGVDKTYEQYF
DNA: TGTGCCATCAGTGAGGGGGTGGACAAGACCTACGAGCAGTACTTC

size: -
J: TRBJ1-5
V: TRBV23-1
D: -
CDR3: CASSLRPGNNSNQPQHF
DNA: TGCGCCAGCAGTCTTCGTCCCGGGAACAATAGCAATCAGCCCCAGCATTTT

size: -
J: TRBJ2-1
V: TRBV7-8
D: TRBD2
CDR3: CASRPGTSRAYNEQFF
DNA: TGTGCCAGCAGACCCGGGACTAGCCGAGCCTACAATGAGCAGTTCTTC

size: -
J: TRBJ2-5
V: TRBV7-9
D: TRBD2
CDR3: CASSHEGLAHSQETQYF
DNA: TGTGCCAGCAGCCATGAAGGACTAGCTCACTCCCAAGAGACCCAGTACTTC

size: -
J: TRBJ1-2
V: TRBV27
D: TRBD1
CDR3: CASSLFGGTGGNYGYTF
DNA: TGTGCCAGCAGTTTATTTGGCGGGACAGGGGGCAACTATGGCTACACCTTC

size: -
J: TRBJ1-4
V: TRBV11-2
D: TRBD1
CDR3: CASSQTGGRPNEKLFF
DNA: TGTGCCAGCAGCCAGACAGGGGGCAGGCCTAATGAAAAACTGTTTTTT

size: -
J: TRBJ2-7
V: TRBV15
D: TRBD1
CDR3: CATRTGQGTGEQYF
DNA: TGTGCCACCAGGACGGGACAGGGCACTGGCGAGCAGTACTTC